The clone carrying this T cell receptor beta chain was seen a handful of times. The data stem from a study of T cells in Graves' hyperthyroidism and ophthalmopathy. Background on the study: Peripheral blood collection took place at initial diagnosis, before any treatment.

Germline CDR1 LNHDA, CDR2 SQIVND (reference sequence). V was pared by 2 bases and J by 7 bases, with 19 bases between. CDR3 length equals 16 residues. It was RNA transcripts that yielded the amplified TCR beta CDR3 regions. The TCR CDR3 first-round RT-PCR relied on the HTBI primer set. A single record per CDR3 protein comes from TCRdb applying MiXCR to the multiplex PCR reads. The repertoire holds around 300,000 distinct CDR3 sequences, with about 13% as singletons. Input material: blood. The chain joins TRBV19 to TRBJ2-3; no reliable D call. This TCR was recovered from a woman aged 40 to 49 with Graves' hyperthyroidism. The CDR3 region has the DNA TGTGCCAGTAGTATATTACCTCAGACCAGGCCAAATACGCAGTATTTT. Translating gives CASSILPQTRPNTQYF.